This T cell receptor beta chain was retrieved from a study of blood T cells in healthy people across ages. V was cut by 2 bases and J by 3 bases, with 18 bases left in between. CDR3 length: 17 amino acids. Germline assignment: CDR1 SGHTA and CDR2 FQGNSA. Findings and limits, study-wide: The recorded TCR beta diversity per million T cells decreased in a roughly linear manner with age.

Then a second PCR, running roughly 7 to 12 cycles, was carried out with a sample-barcoded 5' primer and a J-beta primer mix. TCRdb used MiXCR to reprocess the 5' RACE reads, holding one entry per CDR3 protein. The sample contains hundreds of thousands of distinct CDR3 sequences, roughly 25% of which appear only once. This clonotype has just a few counts. Its antigen remains unidentified. The data also belong to a second study, concerning T cells of mothers and their children. As reported in that work: Sequencing got over 9.5 million TCR beta CDR3 reads from each mother and several million from each child. Persisting microchimeric T cell clones went undetected.

V and J are TRBV7-2 and TRBJ2-3, with D maybe TRBD1 (6 bases). Sequencing was performed on blood. The receptor's source is a boy between 10 and 17 years old in good health. DNA for the CDR3: TGTGCCAGCAGCTTATTGAGCGAGGGCCAGGGGACAGATACGCAGTATTTT. It translates to CASSLLSEGQGTDTQYF.